This TCR beta chain was captured by sequencing in a study of persistence of HIV-infected CD4 T cells. Study-level background: Antigen stimulation activated a lower proportion of cells, more of them memory, than anti-CD3/anti-CD28 stimulation.

Germline V CDR1 and CDR2: SGHNT, YYREEE (reference sequence). The CDR3 sequence is 15 residues long. V dropped 4 bases and J dropped 0; count of bases not matched to a gene: 7. With respect to this clone: The antigen is not known.

This was the immunoSEQ version 4 assay in survey mode. Template was genomic DNA at 8 to 10 ng/uL, with up to about 1 ug used per sample. The table came from immunoSEQ multiplex PCR; TCRdb's copy has only in-frame clones and leaves some out. Here the sample spans about 51,000 clones, 75% to 90% being singletons. Findings and limits, study-wide: CMV- and Gag-responding cells had lower TCRbeta richness than CD3/CD28-responding cells. Degenerate expanded CDR3beta sequences were enriched among CMV- and Gag-responding cells.

Nonspecific anti-CD3/anti-CD28 bead stimulation represents the broad CD4+ T cell repertoire. CD4+ T cells upregulating both CD40 ligand and CD69 were sorted as responding cells. The sample in question was CD4+ T cells sorted from PBMCs after roughly 17-hour stimulation, obtained from a patient who received antiretroviral therapy. This sequence joins TRBV5-4 and TRBJ2-7; the match to TRBD1 covers 7 bases. The sequence was obtained from an adult woman with HIV who was CMV-seropositive. The chain's CDR3 is CASSDRDRSSYEQYF. The DNA of the CDR3 is TGTGCCAGCAGCGATAGGGACAGAAGCTCCTACGAGCAGTACTTC.